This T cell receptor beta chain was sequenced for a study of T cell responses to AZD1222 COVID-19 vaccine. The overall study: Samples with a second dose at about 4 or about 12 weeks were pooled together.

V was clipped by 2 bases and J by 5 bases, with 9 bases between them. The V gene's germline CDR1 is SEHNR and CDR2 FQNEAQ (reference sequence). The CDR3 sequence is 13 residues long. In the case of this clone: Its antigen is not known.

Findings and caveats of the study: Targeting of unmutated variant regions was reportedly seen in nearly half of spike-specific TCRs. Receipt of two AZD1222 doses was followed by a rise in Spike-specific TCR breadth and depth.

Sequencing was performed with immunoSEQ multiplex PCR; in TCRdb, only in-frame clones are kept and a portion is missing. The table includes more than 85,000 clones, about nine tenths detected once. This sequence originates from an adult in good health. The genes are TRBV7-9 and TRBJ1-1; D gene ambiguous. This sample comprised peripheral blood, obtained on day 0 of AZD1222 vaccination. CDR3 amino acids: CASSLRQRTEAFF. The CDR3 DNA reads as TGTGCCAGCAGCTTACGGCAACGAACTGAAGCTTTCTTT.